The clone carrying this T cell receptor (beta chain) was seen just once. This record comes from a study of blood T cell repertoires in COVID-19. Original methodology: Estimated nucleated cell counts came from reference gene primer amplification. Profiled with immunoSEQ multiplex PCR; TCRdb holds only in-frame clones, not every one. V, J and clone size reflect that table, while D and trimming were determined from the DNA. The sample holds about 140,000 clones, around 90% seen once. Trimming cost V 0 bases and J 2 bases, with 8 bases left between them. The CDR3 sequence is 14 residues long. Germline-derived CDR1 and CDR2 are SGHRS and YFSETQ.

This sequence originates from a man in his 70s with acute or convalescent COVID-19. Sequences were obtained from peripheral blood. The chain is built from TRBV5-1 and TRBJ1-1; D ambiguous. Here the CDR3 reads CASSLALTNTEAFF. In DNA, the CDR3 is TGCGCCAGCAGCTTGGCCTTAACAAACACTGAAGCTTTCTTT. The full variable domain, with the rest looked up from reference TRBV5-1 and TRBJ1-1, is KAGVTQTPRYLIKTRGQQVTLSCSPISGHRSVSWYQQTPGQGLQFLFEYFSETQRNKGNFPGRFSGRQFSNSRSEMNVSTLELGDSALYLCASSLALTNTEAFFGQGTRLTVV.